This entry features one TCR beta chain sequence. The germline V gene has CDR1 SGHTA and CDR2 FQGNSA. The CDR3 extends over 14 amino acids. Trimming removed 5 bases from V and 6 bases from J, with 17 bases in between. This sample was taken from a study of blood T cell repertoires in COVID-19. Sequencing used immunoSEQ multiplex PCR; TCRdb keeps in-frame clones, though not all of them. The sample yields roughly 360,000 clones, around 87% seen once. This TCR derives from a young man who had recovered from COVID-19. The chain is built from TRBV7-2 and TRBJ2-7, with D possibly TRBD1 on 5 matching bases. Source material: PBMCs or T cells enriched from blood (not recorded which). The CDR3 here is CASSAPSTEFEQYF. The CDR3 DNA sequence: TGTGCCAGCAGCGCCCCCTCGACAGAATTCGAGCAGTACTTC.